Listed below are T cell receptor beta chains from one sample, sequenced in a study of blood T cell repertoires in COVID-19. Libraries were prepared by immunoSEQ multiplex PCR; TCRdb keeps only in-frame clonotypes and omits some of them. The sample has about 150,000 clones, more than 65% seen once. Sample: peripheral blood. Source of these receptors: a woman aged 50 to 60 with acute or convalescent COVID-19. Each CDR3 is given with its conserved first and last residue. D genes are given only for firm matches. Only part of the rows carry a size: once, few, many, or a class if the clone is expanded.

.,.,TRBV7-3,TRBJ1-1,CASSLFGDTEAFF,TGTGCCAGCAGCTTATTCGGGGACACTGAAGCTTTCTTT
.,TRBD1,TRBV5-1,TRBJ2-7,CASSSRTGESEQYF,TGCGCCAGCAGCTCCCGGACAGGGGAAAGCGAGCAGTACTTC
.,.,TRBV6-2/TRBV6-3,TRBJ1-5,CASSGGQPQHF,TGTGCCAGCAGTGGAGGGCAGCCCCAGCATTTT
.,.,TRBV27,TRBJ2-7,CASSPSDNSYEQYF,TGTGCCAGCAGTCCCTCCGACAACTCCTACGAGCAGTACTTC
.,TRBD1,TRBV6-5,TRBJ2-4,CASSLWDRGGEYF,TGTGCCAGCAGTCTCTGGGACAGGGGGGGCGAGTACTTC
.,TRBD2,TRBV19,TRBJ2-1,CASSNLAGGFYNEQFF,TGTGCCAGTAGCAATTTAGCGGGAGGTTTCTACAATGAGCAGTTCTTC
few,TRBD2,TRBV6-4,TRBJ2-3,CASSPGGGPDTQYF,TGTGCCAGCAGTCCTGGGGGGGGACCAGATACGCAGTATTTT
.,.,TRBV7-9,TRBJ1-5,CATGGDQPQHF,TGTGCAACCGGGGGAGATCAGCCCCAGCATTTT
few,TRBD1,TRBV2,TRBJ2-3,CASRQDRGFSDTQYF,TGTGCCAGCAGGCAGGACAGGGGCTTCTCAGATACGCAGTATTTT
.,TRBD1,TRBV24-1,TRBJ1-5,CATSDHGQGNQPQHF,TGTGCCACCAGTGACCATGGACAGGGGAATCAGCCCCAGCATTTT
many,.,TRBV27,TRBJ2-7,CASSLQLRGLYEQYF,TGTGCCAGCAGTTTGCAACTCCGAGGGCTCTACGAGCAGTACTTC
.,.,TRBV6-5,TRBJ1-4,CASSYSGASNEKLFF,TGTGCCAGCAGTTACTCGGGGGCTTCCAATGAAAAACTGTTTTTT
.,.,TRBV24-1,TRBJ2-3,CATSGRDVAGTQYF,TGTGCCACCAGTGGACGGGATGTTGCGGGGACGCAGTATTTT
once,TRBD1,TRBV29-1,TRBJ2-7,CSVLTGAPMEQYF,TGCAGCGTTCTCACAGGGGCGCCGATGGAGCAGTACTTC
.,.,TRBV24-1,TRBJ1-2,CATSDFSGDGYTF,TGTGCCACCAGTGATTTCTCCGGGGATGGCTACACCTTC
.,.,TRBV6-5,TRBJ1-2,CASSYSVHPFNYGYTF,TGTGCCAGCAGTTACTCAGTACATCCCTTTAACTATGGCTACACCTTC
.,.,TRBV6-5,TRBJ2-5,CASRKQELSREAQYF,TGTGCCAGCAGGAAACAGGAGCTCTCAAGAGAGGCCCAGTACTTC
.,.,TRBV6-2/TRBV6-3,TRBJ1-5,CASSDRGTLTNQPQHF,TGTGCCAGCAGTGACCGCGGGACCCTAACAAATCAGCCCCAGCATTTT
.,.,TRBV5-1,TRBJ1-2,CASSLTEADYTF,TGCGCCAGCAGCTTGACGGAGGCGGACTACACCTTC
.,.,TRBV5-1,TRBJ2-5,CASSLLGSRQETQYF,TGCGCCAGCAGCTTGTTGGGGAGCCGGCAAGAGACCCAGTACTTC
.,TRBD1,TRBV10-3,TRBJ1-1,CAISERGQDEAFF,TGTGCCATCAGTGAACGGGGACAGGATGAAGCTTTCTTT
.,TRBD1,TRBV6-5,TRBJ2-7,CASSYSSGTGAYEQYF,TGTGCCAGCAGTTACTCCTCCGGGACAGGGGCCTACGAGCAGTACTTC
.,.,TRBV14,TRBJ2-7,CASSRSYGEQYF,TGTGCCAGCAGCCGCTCTTACGGCGAGCAGTACTTC
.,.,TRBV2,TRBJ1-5,CASSEYSQPQHF,TGTGCCAGCAGTGAATATAGTCAGCCCCAGCATTTT
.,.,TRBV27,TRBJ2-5,CASSPDYEETQYF,TGTGCCAGCAGTCCCGACTATGAAGAGACCCAGTACTTC
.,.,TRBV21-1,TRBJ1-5,CASSLNEGQGGGQPQHF,TGTGCCAGCAGCCTAAATGAAGGACAGGGAGGGGGTCAGCCCCAGCATTTT
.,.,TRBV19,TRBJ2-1,CASSMRVGGSSYNEQFF,TGTGCCAGTAGTATGAGGGTGGGGGGAAGCTCCTACAATGAGCAGTTCTTC
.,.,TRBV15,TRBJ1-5,CATSRDLGYNQPQHF,TGTGCCACCAGCAGAGATCTCGGGTACAATCAGCCCCAGCATTTT
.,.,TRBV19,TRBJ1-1,CASRVLWNTEAFF,TGTGCCAGTAGGGTACTATGGAACACTGAAGCTTTCTTT
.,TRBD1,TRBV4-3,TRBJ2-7,CASSQERTHRGRYEQYF,TGCGCCAGCAGCCAAGAACGGACCCACAGGGGGCGATACGAGCAGTACTTC
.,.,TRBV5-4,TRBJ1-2,CASSHPGGADYGYTF,TGTGCCAGCAGCCACCCCGGGGGGGCTGACTATGGCTACACCTTC
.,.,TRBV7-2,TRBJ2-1,CASSLSWSSYNEQFF,TGTGCCAGCAGCTTATCTTGGTCTAGTTACAATGAGCAGTTCTTC
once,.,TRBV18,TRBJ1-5,CASSPLEGEPQHF,TGTGCCAGCTCACCATTAGAGGGCGAGCCCCAGCATTTT
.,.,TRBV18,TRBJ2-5,CASSDREAETQYF,TGTGCCAGCTCAGACAGGGAGGCAGAGACCCAGTACTTC
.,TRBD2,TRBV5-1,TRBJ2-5,CASSLGRGGQETQYF,TGCGCCAGCAGCTTGGGAAGGGGAGGGCAAGAGACCCAGTACTTC
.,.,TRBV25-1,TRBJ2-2,CASSEAGSYTGELFF,TGTGCCAGCAGTGAGGCAGGGTCGTACACCGGGGAGCTGTTTTTT
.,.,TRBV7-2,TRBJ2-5,CASSPGGASEQETQYF,TGTGCCAGCAGCCCCGGTGGGGCTAGCGAACAAGAGACCCAGTACTTC
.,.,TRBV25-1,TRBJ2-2,CASSEWGTSNTGELFF,TGTGCCAGCAGTGAATGGGGGACTTCGAACACCGGGGAGCTGTTTTTT
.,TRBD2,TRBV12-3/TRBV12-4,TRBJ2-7,CASSQLAAEQYF,TGTGCCAGCAGTCAACTAGCGGCCGAGCAGTACTTC
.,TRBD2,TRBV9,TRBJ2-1,CASSVGGLAGPNEQFF,TGTGCCAGCAGCGTAGGGGGACTAGCGGGACCCAATGAGCAGTTCTTC
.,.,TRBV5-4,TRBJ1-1,CASSSGRQRNTEAFF,TGTGCCAGCAGCTCCGGGCGACAGAGGAACACTGAAGCTTTCTTT
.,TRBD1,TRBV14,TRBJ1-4,CASSQVSGQANEKLFF,TGTGCCAGCAGCCAAGTATCTGGACAGGCAAATGAAAAACTGTTTTTT
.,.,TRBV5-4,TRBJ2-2,CASSWGREFSGELFF,TGTGCCAGCAGCTGGGGACGGGAGTTTTCCGGGGAGCTGTTTTTT
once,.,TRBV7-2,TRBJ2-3,CASSLRRGGVTDTQYF,TGTGCCAGCAGCTTAAGGAGGGGGGGAGTCACAGATACGCAGTATTTT
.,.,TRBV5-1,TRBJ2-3,CASSVAVSSTDTQYF,TGCGCCAGCAGCGTAGCGGTTTCTAGCACAGATACGCAGTATTTT
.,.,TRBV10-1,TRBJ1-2,CASSDLCGYTF,TGCGCCAGCAGTGATCTTTGTGGCTACACCTTC
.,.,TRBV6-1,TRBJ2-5,CASSDAEHIPQETQYF,TGTGCCAGCAGTGATGCTGAACACATACCCCAAGAGACCCAGTACTTC
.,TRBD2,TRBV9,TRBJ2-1,CASSVVAGGYNEQFF,TGTGCCAGCAGCGTAGTTGCGGGGGGCTACAATGAGCAGTTCTTC
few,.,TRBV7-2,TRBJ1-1,CASSLGHRGTEAFF,TGTGCCAGCAGCTTAGGCCACCGGGGCACTGAAGCTTTCTTT
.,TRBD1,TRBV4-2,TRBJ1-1,CASSQPGQGEAFF,TGTGCCAGCAGCCAACCCGGACAGGGCGAAGCTTTCTTT